These T cell receptor beta chains were read from a single sample in a study of control samples from healthy donors and cancer patients. TCRdb keeps only in-frame clones here, not all; method: immunoSEQ multiplex PCR. The sample carries roughly 400,000 clones, around nine tenths recorded once. Sequences were obtained from PBMCs. These receptor sequences come from a man aged 40-50 years with head and neck cancer. Both conserved end residues are part of each CDR3. A D gene is named only where the DNA matches it firmly. Only part of the rows carry a size: once, few, many, or a class if the clone is expanded.

D | size | J | V | CDR3 | DNA
NA | NA | TRBJ1-5 | TRBV27 | CASRRGTGSNQPQHF | TGTGCCAGCAGGAGGGGAACAGGGTCCAATCAGCCCCAGCATTTT
NA | NA | TRBJ1-1 | TRBV19 | CASSIPGSVSEAFF | TGTGCCAGTAGTATCCCAGGGAGCGTGTCTGAAGCTTTCTTT
TRBD1 | NA | TRBJ1-4 | TRBV28 | CASNYPGTGLGEKLFF | TGTGCCAGCAATTATCCAGGGACAGGGTTAGGGGAAAAACTGTTTTTT
NA | NA | TRBJ1-2 | TRBV29-1 | CSVEESGRANYGYTF | TGCAGCGTTGAAGAGAGTGGCCGCGCTAACTATGGCTACACCTTC
NA | NA | TRBJ1-5 | TRBV6-6 | CASSYPGLGGNQPQHF | TGTGCCAGCAGTTACCCCGGACTGGGGGGCAATCAGCCCCAGCATTTT
NA | NA | TRBJ2-4 | TRBV19 | CASGDGAAPYIQYF | TGTGCCAGTGGCGATGGGGCTGCTCCATACATTCAGTACTTC
TRBD1 | NA | TRBJ2-2 | TRBV28 | CASSLYWGEGQGKDTGELFF | TGTGCCAGCAGTTTATATTGGGGAGAGGGACAGGGAAAGGACACCGGGGAGCTGTTTTTT
TRBD1 | NA | TRBJ1-4 | TRBV7-6 | CASSLAQGASEKLFF | TGTGCCAGCAGCTTAGCGCAGGGGGCAAGTGAAAAACTGTTTTTT
NA | NA | TRBJ2-7 | TRBV28 | CASSAWDGSYEQYF | TGTGCCAGCAGTGCCTGGGACGGGTCCTACGAGCAGTACTTC
NA | NA | TRBJ1-1 | TRBV5-1 | CASSLGASRNTEAFF | TGCGCCAGCAGCTTGGGGGCGTCCAGGAACACTGAAGCTTTCTTT
NA | NA | TRBJ1-2 | TRBV5-1 | CASSLEANYNYGYTF | TGCGCCAGCAGCTTGGAGGCGAATTATAACTATGGCTACACCTTC
TRBD1 | NA | TRBJ1-5 | TRBV6-2/TRBV6-3 | CASSSLDRGGNQPQHF | TGTGCCAGCAGTTCTCTGGACAGGGGAGGCAATCAGCCCCAGCATTTT
NA | NA | TRBJ1-4 | TRBV7-9 | CASSLLAGGNEKLFF | TGTGCCAGCAGCTTATTAGCGGGTGGCAATGAAAAACTGTTTTTT
TRBD1 | NA | TRBJ1-2 | TRBV28 | CASTAPGQFYGYTF | TGTGCCAGCACCGCTCCGGGACAGTTCTATGGCTACACCTTC
NA | NA | TRBJ2-7 | TRBV11-2 | CASSLVLRQGNEQYF | TGTGCCAGCAGCTTAGTTCTCCGGCAGGGTAACGAGCAGTACTTC
NA | NA | TRBJ2-7 | TRBV5-1 | CASSPLNSYEQYF | TGCGCCAGCAGCCCCCTAAATTCCTACGAGCAGTACTTC
TRBD2 | NA | TRBJ2-7 | TRBV7-3 | CASSSYSGSGYEQYF | TGTGCCAGCAGCTCGTATAGCGGGAGCGGGTACGAGCAGTACTTC
NA | NA | TRBJ1-6 | TRBV7-3 | CASSSGLPGSPLHF | TGTGCCAGCAGCTCCGGGCTACCGGGTTCACCCCTCCACTTT
TRBD1 | NA | TRBJ1-2 | TRBV28 | CASSLGTEVGGYTF | TGTGCCAGCAGCCTAGGGACAGAAGTAGGGGGCTACACCTTC
TRBD1 | NA | TRBJ1-2 | TRBV10-3 | CAISVQGVDGYTF | TGTGCCATCAGTGTCCAGGGGGTGGATGGCTACACCTTC
NA | NA | TRBJ1-5 | TRBV27 | CASSFYGNSNQPQHF | TGTGCCAGCAGTTTCTACGGAAATAGCAATCAGCCCCAGCATTTT
NA | few | TRBJ1-5 | TRBV7-2 | CASSGSGGQPQHF | TGTGCCAGCAGCGGCTCGGGGGGTCAGCCCCAGCATTTT
NA | many | TRBJ1-3 | TRBV5-1 | CASGGSSGNTIYF | TGCGCCAGCGGAGGCAGCTCTGGAAACACCATATATTTT
NA | NA | TRBJ2-7 | TRBV15 | CATSRDQYEQYF | TGTGCCACCAGCAGAGATCAGTACGAGCAGTACTTC
NA | NA | TRBJ1-1 | TRBV5-4 | CASSLPDRENTEAFF | TGTGCCAGCAGCTTGCCGGACAGAGAGAACACTGAAGCTTTCTTT
NA | NA | TRBJ1-2 | TRBV7-8 | CASSLEAGMTGGYTF | TGTGCCAGCAGCTTAGAAGCAGGGATGACGGGTGGCTACACCTTC
NA | NA | TRBJ2-5 | TRBV7-9 | CASSFGGQETQYF | TGTGCCAGCAGCTTCGGGGGCCAAGAGACCCAGTACTTC
NA | NA | TRBJ1-1 | TRBV6-1 | CASSEKMLNTEAFF | TGTGCCAGCAGTGAAAAGATGCTGAACACTGAAGCTTTCTTT